This TCR beta chain was documented in a study of regulatory T cells in long-lasting Graves disease. Study findings and constraints: Persistent Graves' cases showed lower TCR diversity than newly diagnosed cases.

This clonotype was recorded at least ten times. The antigen is unknown. Specified time point: newly diagnosed GD, antithyroid drugs for less than 3 months. The TCR library was prepared using RNA isolated from PBMCs. To make TCR beta libraries, researchers used iRepertoire HTBI primers and Arm-PCR of CDR3 regions. TCRdb fed the multiplex PCR reads into MiXCR, producing one record per CDR3 protein. The sample carries approximately 300,000 distinct CDR3 sequences, roughly 18% recorded once. Germline CDR1 is KGHSH and CDR2 is LQKENI. V was cut by 2 bases and J by 2 bases, with 9 bases left in between. There are 14 residues in the CDR3.

The rearrangement links TRBV18 to TRBJ1-1; possibly TRBD1 for D (5 bases). The sample was peripheral blood mononuclear cells (PBMCs), taken at new diagnosis, from a patient treated with antithyroid drugs. The TCR was taken from a female donor with Graves disease. The chain's CDR3 is CASSPWGGNTEAFF. CDR3 bases: TGTGCCAGCTCACCATGGGGGGGTAACACTGAAGCTTTCTTT.